This TCR beta chain stems from a study of blood T cell repertoires in COVID-19. Study overall: PBMCs, B-cell-depleted T cells, or T cells were the source of the cDNA or gDNA that made up the material.

The CDR3 is 12 amino acids. In germline, CDR1 is LNHDA, CDR2 SQIVND (reference sequence). V lost 3 bases to trimming and J lost 7 bases, with 7 bases between them. Some clones are missing from TCRdb's copy, which holds only in-frame ones; the method was immunoSEQ multiplex PCR. This sample yields approximately 67,000 clones, of which approximately 90% are seen a single time; 4.8% belongs to the top ten. This clonotype was sampled from an older woman with active COVID-19. Sample: peripheral blood. The rearrangement links TRBV19 to TRBJ1-5, with D uncertain. CDR3 loop: CASSIGQQPQHF. The CDR3 nucleotides are TGTGCCAGTAGTATTGGGCAGCAGCCCCAGCATTTT. Variable domain in full (rest from reference TRBV19 and TRBJ1-5): DGGITQSPKYLFRKEGQNVTLSCEQNLNHDAMYWYRQDPGQGLRLIYYSQIVNDFQKGDIAEGYSVSREKKESFPLTVTSAQKNPTAFYLCASSIGQQPQHFGDGTRLSIL.